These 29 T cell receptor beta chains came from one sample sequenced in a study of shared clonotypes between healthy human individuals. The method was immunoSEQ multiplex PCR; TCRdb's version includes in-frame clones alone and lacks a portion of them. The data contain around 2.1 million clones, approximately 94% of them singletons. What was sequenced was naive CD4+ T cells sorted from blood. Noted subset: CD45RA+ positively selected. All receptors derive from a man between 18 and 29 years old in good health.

The CDR3 DNA reads TGTGCCAGCAGTTACTCGAAGGAACAGCCCCAGCATTTT. Amino acids: CASSYSKEQPQHF. V usage is TRBV6-5 and J usage is TRBJ1-5; D unresolved. Germline V gene data show CDR1 as MNHEY and CDR2 as SVGAGI. V lost 0 bases and J lost 7, with 7 bases in between. This CDR3 region has 13 residues.

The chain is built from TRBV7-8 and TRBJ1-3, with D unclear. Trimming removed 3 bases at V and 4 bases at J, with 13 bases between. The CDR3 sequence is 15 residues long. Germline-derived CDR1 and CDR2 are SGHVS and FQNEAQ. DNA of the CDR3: TGTGCCAGCAGCTTTAACGTAAAGGTCGGAAACACCATATATTTT. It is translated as CASSFNVKVGNTIYF. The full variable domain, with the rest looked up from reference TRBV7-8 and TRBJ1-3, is GAGVSQSPRYKVAKRGQDVALRCDPISGHVSLFWYQQALGQGPEFLTYFQNEAQLDKSGLPSDRFFAERPEGSVSTLKIQRTQQEDSAVYLCASSFNVKVGNTIYFGEGSWLTVV.

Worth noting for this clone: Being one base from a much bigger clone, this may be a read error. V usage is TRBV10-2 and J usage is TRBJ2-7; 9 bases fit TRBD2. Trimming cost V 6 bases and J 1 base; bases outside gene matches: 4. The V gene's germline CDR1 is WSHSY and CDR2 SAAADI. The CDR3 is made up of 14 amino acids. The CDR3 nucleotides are TGCGCCAGCAGCCCTAGCGGGGTATCCTACGAGCAGTACTTC. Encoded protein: CASSPSGVSYEQYF.

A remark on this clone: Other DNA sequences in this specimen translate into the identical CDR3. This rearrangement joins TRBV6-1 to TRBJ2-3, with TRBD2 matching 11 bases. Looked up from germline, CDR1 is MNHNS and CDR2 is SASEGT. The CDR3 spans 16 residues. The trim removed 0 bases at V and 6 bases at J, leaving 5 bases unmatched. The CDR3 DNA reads TGTGCCAGCAGTGAAGCCCTACTAGCGGGAGTTGATACGCAGTATTTT. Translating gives CASSEALLAGVDTQYF.

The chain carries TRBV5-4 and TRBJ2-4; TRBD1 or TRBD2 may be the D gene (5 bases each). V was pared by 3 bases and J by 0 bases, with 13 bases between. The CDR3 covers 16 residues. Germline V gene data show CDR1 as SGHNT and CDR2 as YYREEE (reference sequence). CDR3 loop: CASSYRGALAKNIQYF. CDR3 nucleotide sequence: TGTGCCAGCAGCTATAGAGGGGCCCTAGCCAAAAACATTCAGTACTTC.

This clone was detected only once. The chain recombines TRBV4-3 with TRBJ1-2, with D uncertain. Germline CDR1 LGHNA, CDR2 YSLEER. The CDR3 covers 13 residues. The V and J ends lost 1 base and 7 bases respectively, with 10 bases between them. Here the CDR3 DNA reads TGCGCCAGCAGCCAAGTTGGGTTGGGTGGCTACACCTTC. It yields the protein CASSQVGLGGYTF.

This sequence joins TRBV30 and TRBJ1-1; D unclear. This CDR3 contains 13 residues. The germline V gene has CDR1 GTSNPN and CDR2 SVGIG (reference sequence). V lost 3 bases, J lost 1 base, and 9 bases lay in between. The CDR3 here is CAWSPDTNTEAFF. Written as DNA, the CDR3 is TGTGCCTGGAGCCCCGACACGAACACTGAAGCTTTCTTT.

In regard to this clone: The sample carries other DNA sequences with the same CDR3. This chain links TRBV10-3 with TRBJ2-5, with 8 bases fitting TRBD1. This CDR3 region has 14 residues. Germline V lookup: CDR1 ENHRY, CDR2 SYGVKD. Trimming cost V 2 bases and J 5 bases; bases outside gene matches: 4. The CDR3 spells CAISERTGQETQYF. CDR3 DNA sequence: TGTGCCATCAGTGAGCGGACAGGGCAGGAGACCCAGTACTTC.

CDR3 in DNA: TGTGCCAGCAGCTGGGGGTTTCAGGCAGGGGAGCTGTTTTTT. As protein: CASSWGFQAGELFF. The V and J genes are TRBV7-2 and TRBJ2-2; D may match TRBD1 or TRBD2 (5 bases each). Trimming shortened V by 4 bases and J by 8 bases, and 14 bases separated the two germline ends. CDR1 and CDR2 (germline): SGHTA, FQGNSA. CDR3 size: 14 residues.

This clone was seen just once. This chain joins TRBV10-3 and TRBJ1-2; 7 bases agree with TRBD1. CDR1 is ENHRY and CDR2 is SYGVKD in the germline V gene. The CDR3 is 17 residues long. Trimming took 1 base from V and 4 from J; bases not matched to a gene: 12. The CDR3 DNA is TGTGCCATCAGTGAGTGGGGGGGGACAGCTGAAAGCTATGGCTACACCTTC. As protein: CAISEWGGTAESYGYTF.

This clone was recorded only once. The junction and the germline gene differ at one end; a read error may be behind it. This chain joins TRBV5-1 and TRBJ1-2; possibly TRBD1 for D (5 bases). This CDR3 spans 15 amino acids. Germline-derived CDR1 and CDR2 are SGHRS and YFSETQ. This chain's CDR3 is CASSPLAGDSPTLEF. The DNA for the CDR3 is TGCGCCAGCAGCCCCCTTGCCGGGGACTCACCAACCCTGGAGTTC.

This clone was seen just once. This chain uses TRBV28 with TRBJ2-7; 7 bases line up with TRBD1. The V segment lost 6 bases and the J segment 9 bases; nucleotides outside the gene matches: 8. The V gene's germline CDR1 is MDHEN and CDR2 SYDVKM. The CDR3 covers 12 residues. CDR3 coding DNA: TGTGCCAGCAGAGGGGGCCCTCGATCGCAGTACTTC. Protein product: CASRGGPRSQYF.

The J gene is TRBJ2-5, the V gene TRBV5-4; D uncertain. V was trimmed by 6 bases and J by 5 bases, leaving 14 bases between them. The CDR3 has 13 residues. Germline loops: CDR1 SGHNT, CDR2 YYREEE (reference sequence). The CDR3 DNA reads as TGTGCCAGCAAGAATCCCGGTGTCGAGACCCAGTACTTC. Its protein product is CASKNPGVETQYF.

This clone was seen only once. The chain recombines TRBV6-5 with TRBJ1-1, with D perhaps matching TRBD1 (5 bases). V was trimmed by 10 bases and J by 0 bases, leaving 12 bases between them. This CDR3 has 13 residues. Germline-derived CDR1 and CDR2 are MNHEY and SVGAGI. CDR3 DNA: TGTGCCACCTCAAGGGGCCTGAACACTGAAGCTTTCTTT. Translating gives CATSRGLNTEAFF.

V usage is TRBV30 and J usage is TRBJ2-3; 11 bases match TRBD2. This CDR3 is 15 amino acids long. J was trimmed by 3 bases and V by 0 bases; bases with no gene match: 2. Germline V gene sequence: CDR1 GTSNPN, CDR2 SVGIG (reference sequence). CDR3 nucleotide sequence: TGTGCCTGGAGTGTTGGGACTAGCGGAACAGATACGCAGTATTTT. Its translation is CAWSVGTSGTDTQYF.

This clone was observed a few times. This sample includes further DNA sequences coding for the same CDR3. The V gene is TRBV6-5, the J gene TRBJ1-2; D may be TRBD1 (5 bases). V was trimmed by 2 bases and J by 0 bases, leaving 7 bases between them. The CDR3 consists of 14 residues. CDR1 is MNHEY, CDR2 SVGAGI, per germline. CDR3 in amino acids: CASSYLQANYGYTF. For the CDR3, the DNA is TGTGCCAGCAGTTACCTACAGGCTAACTATGGCTACACCTTC.

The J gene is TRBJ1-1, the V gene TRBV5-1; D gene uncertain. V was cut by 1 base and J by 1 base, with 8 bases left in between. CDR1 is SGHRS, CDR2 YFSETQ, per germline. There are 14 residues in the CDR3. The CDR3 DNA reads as TGCGCCAGCAGCTTGTATCGGGGGAACACTGAAGCTTTCTTT. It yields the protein CASSLYRGNTEAFF.

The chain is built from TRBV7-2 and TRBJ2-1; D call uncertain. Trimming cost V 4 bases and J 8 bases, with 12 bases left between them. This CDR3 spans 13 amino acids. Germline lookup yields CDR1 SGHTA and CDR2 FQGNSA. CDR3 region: CASSSGTSDEQFF. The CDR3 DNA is TGTGCCAGCAGCTCCGGCACGTCAGATGAGCAGTTCTTC.

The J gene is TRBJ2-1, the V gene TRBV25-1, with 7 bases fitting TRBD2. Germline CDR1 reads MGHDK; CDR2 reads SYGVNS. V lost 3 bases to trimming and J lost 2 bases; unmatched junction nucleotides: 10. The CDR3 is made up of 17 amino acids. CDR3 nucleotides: TGTGCCAGCAGTGAGTCCCCGGGGGGAAACGCCTACAATGAGCAGTTCTTC. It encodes CASSESPGGNAYNEQFF.

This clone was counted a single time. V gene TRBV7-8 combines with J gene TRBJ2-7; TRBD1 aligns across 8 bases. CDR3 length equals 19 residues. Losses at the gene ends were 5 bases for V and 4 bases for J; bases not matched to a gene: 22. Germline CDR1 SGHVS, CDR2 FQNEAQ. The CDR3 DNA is TGTGCCAGCAGCGCACTGGGGTGGGACAGGACGTCCCCCGGGTACGAGCAGTACTTC. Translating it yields CASSALGWDRTSPGYEQYF. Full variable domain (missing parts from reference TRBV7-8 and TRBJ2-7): GAGVSQSPRYKVAKRGQDVALRCDPISGHVSLFWYQQALGQGPEFLTYFQNEAQLDKSGLPSDRFFAERPEGSVSTLKIQRTQQEDSAVYLCASSALGWDRTSPGYEQYFGPGTRLTVT.

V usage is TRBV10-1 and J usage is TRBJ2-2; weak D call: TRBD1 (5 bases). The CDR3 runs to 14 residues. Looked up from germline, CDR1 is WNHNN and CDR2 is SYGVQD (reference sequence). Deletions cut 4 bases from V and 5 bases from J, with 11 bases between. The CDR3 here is CASSARDWTGELFF. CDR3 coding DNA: TGCGCCAGCAGTGCCAGGGATTGGACCGGGGAGCTGTTTTTT.

As DNA, the CDR3 is TGTGCCAGCAGCTTAGCCCTAGCGGGGGTCACCGGGGAGCTGTTTTTT. This sequence encodes CASSLALAGVTGELFF. The chain uses TRBV7-9 and TRBJ2-2; 10 positions agree with TRBD2. Germline CDR1 and CDR2: SEHNR and FQNEAQ (reference sequence). With 0 bases clipped from V and 4 bases from J, the junction kept 2 bases outside the gene matches. This CDR3 comprises 16 residues.

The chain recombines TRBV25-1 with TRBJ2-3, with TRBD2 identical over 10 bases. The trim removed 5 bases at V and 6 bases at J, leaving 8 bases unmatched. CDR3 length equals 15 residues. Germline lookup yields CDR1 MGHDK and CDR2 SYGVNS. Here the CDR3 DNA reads TGTGCCAGCAGTAAACTAGCGGGGTATAGTGATACGCAGTATTTT. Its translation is CASSKLAGYSDTQYF.

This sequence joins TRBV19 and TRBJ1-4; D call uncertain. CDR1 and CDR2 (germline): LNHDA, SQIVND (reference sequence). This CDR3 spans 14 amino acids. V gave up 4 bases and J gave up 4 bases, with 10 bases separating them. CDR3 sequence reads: CASSTQTINEKLFF. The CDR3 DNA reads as TGTGCCAGTAGTACGCAGACGATTAATGAAAAACTGTTTTTT.

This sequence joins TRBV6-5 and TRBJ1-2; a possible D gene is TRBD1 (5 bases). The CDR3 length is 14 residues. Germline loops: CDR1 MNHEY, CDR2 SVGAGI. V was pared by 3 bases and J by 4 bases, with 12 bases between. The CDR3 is CASSYPGRFYGYTF. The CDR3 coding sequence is TGTGCCAGCAGTTATCCGGGACGGTTCTATGGCTACACCTTC.

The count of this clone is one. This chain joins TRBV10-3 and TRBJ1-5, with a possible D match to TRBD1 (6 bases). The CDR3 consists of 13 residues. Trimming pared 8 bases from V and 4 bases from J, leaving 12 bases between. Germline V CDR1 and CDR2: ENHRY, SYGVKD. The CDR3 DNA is TGTGCCATCGGAACGGACAGAAATCAGCCCCAGCATTTT. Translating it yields CAIGTDRNQPQHF.

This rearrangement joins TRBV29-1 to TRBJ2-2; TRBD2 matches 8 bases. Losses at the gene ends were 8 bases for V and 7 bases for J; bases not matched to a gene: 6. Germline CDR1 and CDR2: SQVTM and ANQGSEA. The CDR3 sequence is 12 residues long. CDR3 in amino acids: CSTQLADGELFF. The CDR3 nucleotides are TGCAGCACGCAACTAGCGGACGGGGAGCTGTTTTTT.

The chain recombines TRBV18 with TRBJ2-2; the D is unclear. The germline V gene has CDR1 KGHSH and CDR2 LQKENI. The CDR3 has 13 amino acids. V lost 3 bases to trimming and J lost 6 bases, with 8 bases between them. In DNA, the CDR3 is TGTGCCAGCTCACCTAGTGTGCCCGGGGAGCTGTTTTTT. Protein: CASSPSVPGELFF.

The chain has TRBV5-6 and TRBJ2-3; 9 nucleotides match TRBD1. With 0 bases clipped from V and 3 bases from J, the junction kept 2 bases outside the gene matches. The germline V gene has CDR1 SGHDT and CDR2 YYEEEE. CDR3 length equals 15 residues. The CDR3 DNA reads TGTGCCAGCAGCTTGGGACAGGGGGTAACAGATACGCAGTATTTT. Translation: CASSLGQGVTDTQYF.